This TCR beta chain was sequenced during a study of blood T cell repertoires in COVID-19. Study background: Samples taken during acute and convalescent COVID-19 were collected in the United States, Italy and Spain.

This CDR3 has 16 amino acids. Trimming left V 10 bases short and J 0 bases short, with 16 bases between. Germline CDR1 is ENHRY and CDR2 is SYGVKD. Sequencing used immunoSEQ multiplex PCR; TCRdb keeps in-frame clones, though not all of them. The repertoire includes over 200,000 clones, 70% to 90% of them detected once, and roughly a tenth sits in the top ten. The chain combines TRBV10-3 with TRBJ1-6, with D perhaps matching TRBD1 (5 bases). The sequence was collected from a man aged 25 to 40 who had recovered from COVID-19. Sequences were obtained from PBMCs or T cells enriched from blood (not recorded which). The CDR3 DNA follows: TGTGCCACGAGGGCGGGGCTAAGCTCCTATAATTCACCCCTCCACTTT. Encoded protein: CATRAGLSSYNSPLHF.